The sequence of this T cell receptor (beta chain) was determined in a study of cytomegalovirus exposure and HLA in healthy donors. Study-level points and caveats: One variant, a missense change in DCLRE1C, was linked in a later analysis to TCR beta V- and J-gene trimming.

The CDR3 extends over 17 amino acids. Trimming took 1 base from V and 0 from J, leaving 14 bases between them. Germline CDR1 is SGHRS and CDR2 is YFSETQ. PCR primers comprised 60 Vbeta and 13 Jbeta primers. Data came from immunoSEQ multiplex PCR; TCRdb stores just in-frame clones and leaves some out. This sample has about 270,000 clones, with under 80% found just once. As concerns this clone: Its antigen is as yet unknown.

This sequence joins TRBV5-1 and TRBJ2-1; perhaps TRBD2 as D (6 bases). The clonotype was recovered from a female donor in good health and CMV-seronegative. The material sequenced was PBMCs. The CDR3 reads CASSLLATGSSYNEQFF. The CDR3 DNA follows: TGCGCCAGCAGCTTGCTCGCCACCGGGAGCTCCTACAATGAGCAGTTCTTC.